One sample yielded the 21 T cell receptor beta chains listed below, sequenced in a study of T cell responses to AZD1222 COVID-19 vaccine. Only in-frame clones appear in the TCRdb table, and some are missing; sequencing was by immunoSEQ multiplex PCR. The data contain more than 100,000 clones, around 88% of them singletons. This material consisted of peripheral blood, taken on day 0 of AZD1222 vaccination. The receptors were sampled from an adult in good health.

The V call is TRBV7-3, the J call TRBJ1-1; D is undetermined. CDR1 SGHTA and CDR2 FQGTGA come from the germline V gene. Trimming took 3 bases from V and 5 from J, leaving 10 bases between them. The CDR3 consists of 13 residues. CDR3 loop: CASSFGGTTEAFF. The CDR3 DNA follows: TGTGCCAGCAGCTTCGGAGGTACGACTGAAGCTTTCTTT.

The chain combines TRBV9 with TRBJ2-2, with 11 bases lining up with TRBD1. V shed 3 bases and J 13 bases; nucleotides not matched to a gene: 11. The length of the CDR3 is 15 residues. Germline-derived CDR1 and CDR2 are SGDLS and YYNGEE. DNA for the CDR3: TGTGCCAGCAGCGCTCGCGGGACAGGGGGAAGGGTGCTGTTTTTT. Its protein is CASSARGTGGRVLFF.

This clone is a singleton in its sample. The CDR3 region is CATSREGANLKAFF. CDR3 DNA sequence: TGTGCCACCAGCCGGGAGGGGGCCAACCTGAAAGCTTTCTTT. V and J are TRBV15 and TRBJ1-1, with TRBD1 matching 7 bases. The ends lost 5 bases at V and 9 bases at J; junction bases unmatched: 12. Per the germline V gene, CDR1 is LNHNV and CDR2 is YYDKDF (reference sequence). This CDR3 has 14 amino acids.

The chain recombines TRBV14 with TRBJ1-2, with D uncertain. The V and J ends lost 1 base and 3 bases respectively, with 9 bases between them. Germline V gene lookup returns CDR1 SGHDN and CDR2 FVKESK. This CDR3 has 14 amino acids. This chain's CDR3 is CASSQVDGDYGYTF. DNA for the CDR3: TGTGCCAGCAGCCAAGTGGACGGCGACTATGGCTACACCTTC.

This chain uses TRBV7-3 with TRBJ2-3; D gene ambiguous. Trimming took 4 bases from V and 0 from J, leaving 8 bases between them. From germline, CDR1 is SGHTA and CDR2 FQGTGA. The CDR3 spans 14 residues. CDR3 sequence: CASSSLPSTDTQYF. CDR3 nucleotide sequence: TGTGCCAGCAGCTCATTACCGAGCACAGATACGCAGTATTTT.

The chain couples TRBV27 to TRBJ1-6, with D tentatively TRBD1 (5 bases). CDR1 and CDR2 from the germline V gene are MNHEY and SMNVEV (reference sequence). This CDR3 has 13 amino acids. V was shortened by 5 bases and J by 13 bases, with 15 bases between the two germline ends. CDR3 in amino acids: CASSQTAYLPLHF. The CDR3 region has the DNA TGTGCCAGCAGTCAGACAGCCTACCTCCCCCTCCACTTT.

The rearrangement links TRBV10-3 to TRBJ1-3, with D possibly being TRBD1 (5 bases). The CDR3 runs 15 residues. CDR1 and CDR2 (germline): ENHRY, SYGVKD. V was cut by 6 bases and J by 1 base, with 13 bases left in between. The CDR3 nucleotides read TGTGCCATCAGACCGGGGCTTACTTCTGGAAACACCATATATTTT. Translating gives CAIRPGLTSGNTIYF.

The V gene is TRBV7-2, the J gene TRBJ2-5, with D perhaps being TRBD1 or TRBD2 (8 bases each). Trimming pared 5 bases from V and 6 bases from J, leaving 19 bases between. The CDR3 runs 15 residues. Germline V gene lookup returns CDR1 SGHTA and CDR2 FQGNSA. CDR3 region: CASSPGGGGSKTQYF. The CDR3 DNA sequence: TGTGCCAGCAGCCCAGGGGGCGGGGGGTCAAAGACCCAGTACTTC. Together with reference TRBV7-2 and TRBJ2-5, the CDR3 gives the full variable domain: GAGVSQSPSNKVTEKGKDVELRCDPISGHTALYWYRQSLGQGLEFLIYFQGNSAPDKSGLPSDRFSAERTGGSVSTLTIQRTQQEDSAVYLCASSPGGGGSKTQYFGPGTRLLVL.

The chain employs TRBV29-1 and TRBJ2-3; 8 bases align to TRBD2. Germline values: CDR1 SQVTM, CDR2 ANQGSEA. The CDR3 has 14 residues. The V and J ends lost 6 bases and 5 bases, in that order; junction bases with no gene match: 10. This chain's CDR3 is CSVGGSGDLDTQYF. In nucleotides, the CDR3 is TGCAGCGTGGGAGGTAGCGGGGACCTAGATACGCAGTATTTT.

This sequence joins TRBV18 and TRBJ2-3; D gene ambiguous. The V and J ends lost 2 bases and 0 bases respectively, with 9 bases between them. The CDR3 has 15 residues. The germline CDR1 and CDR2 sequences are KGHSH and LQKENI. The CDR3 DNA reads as TGTGCCAGCTCACCAGACTCGGAGAGCACAGATACGCAGTATTTT. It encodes CASSPDSESTDTQYF. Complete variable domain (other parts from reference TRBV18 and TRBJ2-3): NAGVMQNPRHLVRRRGQEARLRCSPMKGHSHVYWYRQLPEEGLKFMVYLQKENIIDESGMPKERFSAEFPKEGPSILRIQQVVRGDSAAYFCASSPDSESTDTQYFGPGTRLTVL.

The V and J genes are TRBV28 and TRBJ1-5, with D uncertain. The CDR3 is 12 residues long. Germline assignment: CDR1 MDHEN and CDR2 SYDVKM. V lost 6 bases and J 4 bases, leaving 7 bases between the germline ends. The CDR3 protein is CASSQRNQPQHF. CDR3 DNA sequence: TGTGCCAGCAGCCAAAGGAATCAGCCCCAGCATTTT.

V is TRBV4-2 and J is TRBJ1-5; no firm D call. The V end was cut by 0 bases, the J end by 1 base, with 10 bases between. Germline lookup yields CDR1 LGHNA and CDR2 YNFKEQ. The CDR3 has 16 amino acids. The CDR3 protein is CASSQDPSGSNQPQHF. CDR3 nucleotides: TGTGCCAGCAGCCAAGATCCGTCAGGAAGCAATCAGCCCCAGCATTTT.

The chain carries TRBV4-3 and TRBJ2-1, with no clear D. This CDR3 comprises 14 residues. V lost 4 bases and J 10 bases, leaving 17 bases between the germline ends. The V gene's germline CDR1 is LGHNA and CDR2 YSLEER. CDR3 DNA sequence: TGCGCCAGCAGCCTCGAACCCGGATTTGGAGAGCAGTTCTTC. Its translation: CASSLEPGFGEQFF.

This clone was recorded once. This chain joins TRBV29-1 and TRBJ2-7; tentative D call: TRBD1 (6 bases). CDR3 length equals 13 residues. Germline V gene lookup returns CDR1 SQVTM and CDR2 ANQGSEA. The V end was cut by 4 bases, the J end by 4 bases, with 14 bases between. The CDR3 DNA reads TGCAGCGTTGCCTCGGGACACAAATACGAGCAGTACTTC. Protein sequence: CSVASGHKYEQYF.

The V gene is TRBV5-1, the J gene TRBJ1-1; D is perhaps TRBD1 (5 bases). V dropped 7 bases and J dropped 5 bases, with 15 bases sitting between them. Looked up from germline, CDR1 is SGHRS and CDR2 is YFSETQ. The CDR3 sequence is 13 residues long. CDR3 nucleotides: TGCGCCAGCGCAAGGGGCCTGGAGACTGAAGCTTTCTTT. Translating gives CASARGLETEAFF.

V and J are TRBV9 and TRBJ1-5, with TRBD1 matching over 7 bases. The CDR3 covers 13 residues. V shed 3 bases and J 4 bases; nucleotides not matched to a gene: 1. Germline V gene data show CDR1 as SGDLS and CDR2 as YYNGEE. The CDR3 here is CASSAGGNQPQHF. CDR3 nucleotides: TGTGCCAGCAGCGCAGGGGGAAATCAGCCCCAGCATTTT.

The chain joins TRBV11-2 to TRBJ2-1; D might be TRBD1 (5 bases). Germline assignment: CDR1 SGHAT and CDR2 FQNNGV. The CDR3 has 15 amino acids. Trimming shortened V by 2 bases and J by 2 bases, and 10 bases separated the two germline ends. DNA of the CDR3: TGTGCCAGCAGCTTAACGGTGGGGCCCTACAATGAGCAGTTCTTC. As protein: CASSLTVGPYNEQFF. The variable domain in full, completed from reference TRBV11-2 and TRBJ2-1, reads EAGVAQSPRYKIIEKRQSVAFWCNPISGHATLYWYQQILGQGPKLLIQFQNNGVVDDSQLPKDRFSAERLKGVDSTLKIQPAKLEDSAVYLCASSLTVGPYNEQFFGPGTRLTVL.

CDR3 DNA sequence: TGTGCCAGCATCGAGGGCAGGCAAGAGACCCAGTACTTC. This translates into CASIEGRQETQYF. The chain couples TRBV2 to TRBJ2-5; D is possibly TRBD2 (5 bases). This CDR3 has 13 amino acids. V was pared by 7 bases and J by 2 bases, with 11 bases between. Germline V gene lookup returns CDR1 SNHLY and CDR2 FYNNEI.

The CDR3 bases are TGTGCCAGTAGTTTTCGACAGGGGGGCTACGAGCAGTACTTC. Encoded protein: CASSFRQGGYEQYF. This chain connects TRBV19 to TRBJ2-7, with 9 bases matching TRBD1. The germline V gene has CDR1 LNHDA and CDR2 SQIVND (reference sequence). V lost 5 bases, J lost 3 bases, and 5 bases stayed unmatched. The CDR3 length is 14 residues.

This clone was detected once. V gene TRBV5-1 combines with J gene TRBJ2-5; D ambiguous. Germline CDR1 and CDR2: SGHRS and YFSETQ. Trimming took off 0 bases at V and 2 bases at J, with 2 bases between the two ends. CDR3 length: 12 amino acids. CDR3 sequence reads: CASSLGQETQYF. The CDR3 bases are TGCGCCAGCAGCTTGGGGCAAGAGACCCAGTACTTC.

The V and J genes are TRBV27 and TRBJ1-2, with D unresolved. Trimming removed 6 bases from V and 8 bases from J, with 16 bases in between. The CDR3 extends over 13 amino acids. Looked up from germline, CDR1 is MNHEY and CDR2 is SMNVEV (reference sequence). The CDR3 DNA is TGTGCCAGCAGCGCCGACATAAAAGGCGGCTACACCTTC. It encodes CASSADIKGGYTF.